The clone carrying this T cell receptor beta chain was counted a few times. Its antigen is currently unknown. The data derive from a study of OX40 agonist ivuxolimab in advanced cancers. Study-level background: Averaging 60 years in age, with a range of 23 to 79, the cohort was around 83% male. General observations from the study: Dosing at 0.1 to 3.0 mg/kg was accompanied by clonal expansion of CD4+ and CD8+ blood T cells by week 6. Expanded clones tended on average to be more numerous among CD8+ T cells than CD4+.

Trimming at V came to 3 bases and at J to 0 bases, leaving 11 bases not matched to a gene. The length of the CDR3 is 18 residues. In germline, CDR1 is LNHNV, CDR2 YYDKDF (reference sequence). Blood sampling took place at baseline, cycle 4 day 1, and cycle 7 day 1. The assay was immunoSEQ multiplex PCR, and TCRdb's table has in-frame clones only and misses some. In the table there are 20,000 to 25,000 clones, 75% to 85% of which are singletons. The sample was CD4+ or CD8+ T cells sorted from blood, taken in a trial of the OX40 agonist ivuxolimab. The receptor's source is an adult with an advanced solid tumor such as melanoma, head and neck, liver or kidney cancer. This sequence joins TRBV15 and TRBJ2-7; TRBD2 matches at 10 bases. CDR3 protein: CATSSPERLAGDSYEQYF. The CDR3 DNA sequence: TGTGCCACCAGCAGTCCTGAGCGCCTAGCGGGGGACTCCTACGAGCAGTACTTC.